This T cell receptor beta chain was identified in a study of cytomegalovirus exposure and HLA in healthy donors. Overall study: The same platform as the approximately 660 first-cohort repertoires was used for the 95 to 150 validation repertoires, a later analysis reported. Findings and caveats of the study: The tendency of first-cohort TCR clusters to co-occur in the approximately 110 validation repertoires was the finding of a later analysis.

Comments on this clone: Its antigen is as yet unknown.

Trimming pared 5 bases from V and 8 bases from J, leaving 15 bases between. CDR1 GTSNPN and CDR2 SVGIG come from the germline V gene (reference sequence). This CDR3 contains 13 residues. Here immunoSEQ multiplex PCR was the method, and the copy in TCRdb shows in-frame clones only, minus some. This table holds tens of thousands of clones, roughly 94% found once. The TCR sequence derives from a man aged 18 to 29 in good health and CMV-seropositive. The V call is TRBV30, the J call TRBJ1-4; D is ambiguous. Sequences were obtained from PBMCs. This CDR3 reads CAWSMTAGEKLFF. DNA for the CDR3: TGTGCCTGGTCTATGACGGCAGGCGAAAAACTGTTTTTT.